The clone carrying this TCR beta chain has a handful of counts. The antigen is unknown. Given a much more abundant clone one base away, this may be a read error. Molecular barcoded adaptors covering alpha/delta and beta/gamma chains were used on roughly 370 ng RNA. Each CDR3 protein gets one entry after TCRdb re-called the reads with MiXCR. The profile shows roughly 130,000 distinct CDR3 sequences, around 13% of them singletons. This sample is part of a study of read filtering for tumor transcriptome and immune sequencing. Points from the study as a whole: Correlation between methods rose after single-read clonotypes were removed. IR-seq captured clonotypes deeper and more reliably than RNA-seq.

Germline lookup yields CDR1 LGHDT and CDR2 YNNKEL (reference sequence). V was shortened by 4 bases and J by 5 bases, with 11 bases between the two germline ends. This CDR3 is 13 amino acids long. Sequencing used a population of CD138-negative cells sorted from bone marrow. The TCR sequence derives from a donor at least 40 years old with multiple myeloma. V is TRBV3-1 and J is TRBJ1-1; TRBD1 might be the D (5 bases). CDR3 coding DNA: TGTGCCAGCAGCCGAGAGGGGATAACTGAAGCTTTCTTT. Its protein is CASSREGITEAFF.